This T cell receptor beta chain is drawn from a study of cytomegalovirus exposure and HLA in healthy donors. Study-wide results and caveats: A prior analysis recorded that most TCR beta V segments were productive about 87% or about 30% of the time. The HLA-A and HLA-B alleles of most subjects were reportedly predicted accurately from TCR beta sequences. Sequencing artifact likely explains a cluster of highly shared sequence variants.

Comment on this clone: Antigen specificity is unknown.

Donors were nominally healthy when sampled, though unrecorded immune exposures were likely. CDR1 and CDR2 (germline): SGHRS, YFSETQ. The CDR3 contains 13 residues. The V segment lost 1 base and the J segment 7 bases; nucleotides outside the gene matches: 4. The PCR contained 60 Vbeta and 13 Jbeta primers. Method: immunoSEQ multiplex PCR; TCRdb's copy keeps in-frame clones and lacks some. This sample has around 150,000 clones; about three quarters occur once, and the top ten carry approximately 1.5%. Sequencing was done on a sample of PBMCs. The chain uses TRBV5-1 and TRBJ1-1, with 7 bases identical to TRBD1. This receptor was taken from a woman in her twenties or thirties in good health and CMV-seronegative. CDR3 coding DNA: TGCGCCAGCAGCTTGACAGGGGCCTTTGAAGCTTTCTTT. It codes for CASSLTGAFEAFF.